The present entry profiles one TCR beta chain with its context. Its antigen is undetermined. Additional DNA sequences in this sample encode the identical CDR3. The sample belongs to a study of cytomegalovirus exposure and HLA in healthy donors. 60 Vbeta and 13 Jbeta primers were used in PCR. TCRdb's table, derived via immunoSEQ multiplex PCR, lists solely in-frame clones and lacks some. Of 110,000 to 150,000 clones listed, roughly 77% are singletons. Points from the study as a whole: Cytomegalovirus status was reportedly diagnosed by the classifier with high specificity and sensitivity. Researchers catalogued about 160 TCR beta chains as cytomegalovirus-associated. Sequencing likely generated an artifact that appeared as a cluster of highly shared sequence variants.

The origin of this receptor is a man in his forties or fifties in good health and CMV-seronegative. Sequenced: PBMCs.

This chain's CDR3 is CASSQEASYEQYF. The CDR3 DNA reads as TGCGCCAGCAGCCAAGAGGCTTCCTACGAGCAGTACTTC. The rearrangement links TRBV4-1 to TRBJ2-7; D call uncertain. The length of the CDR3 is 13 residues. In germline, CDR1 is MGHRA, CDR2 YSYEKL. V lost 0 bases and J 1 base, leaving 4 bases between the germline ends.